This TCR beta chain was recovered during a study of T cell changes during pregnancy in multiple sclerosis. This clone was observed once. Between the trimmed V and J ends, which lost 0 bases and 1 base, there was a span of 9 bases. This CDR3 is 16 amino acids long. CDR1 LNHDA and CDR2 SQIVND come from the germline V gene (reference sequence). Some clones are missing from TCRdb's copy, which holds only in-frame ones; the method was immunoSEQ multiplex PCR. This table has around 66,000 clones, more than 75% appearing once. Material: peripheral blood, obtained in the first trimester of pregnancy. The V call is TRBV19, the J call TRBJ1-4; possible D gene TRBD1, 5 bases. The sequence was collected from a female donor in good health, enrolled as a control in a pregnancy study. CDR3 DNA sequence: TGTGCCAGTAGTATAGATTTGGGGGGAACTAATGAAAAACTGTTTTTT. Translated: CASSIDLGGTNEKLFF. The full variable domain, its missing parts supplied by reference TRBV19 and TRBJ1-4, is DGGITQSPKYLFRKEGQNVTLSCEQNLNHDAMYWYRQDPGQGLRLIYYSQIVNDFQKGDIAEGYSVSREKKESFPLTVTSAQKNPTAFYLCASSIDLGGTNEKLFFGSGTQLSVL.